These T cell receptor beta chains were read from a single sample in a study of cytotoxic CD8 clonotypes in ibrutinib-treated CLL. TCRdb keeps only in-frame clones here, not all; method: immunoSEQ multiplex PCR. Altogether 150,000 to 200,000 clones are present, nearly 90% being singletons, with the ten largest covering approximately 2.9%. The sample consisted of PBMCs, taken at disease progression, from a patient treated with ibrutinib. Receptor source: a human donor with chronic lymphocytic leukemia. The conserved cysteine and the conserved F or W are not part of the CDR3 here.

v_call cdr3_aa
TRBV4-1 ASSQVTSQSYNEQF
TRBV10-3 AIRGGDRGLNTEAF
TRBV18 ASSPPPTASGRNIAKNIQY
TRBV5-6 ASSLLGSAEAF
TRBV9 ASGTRDTGELF
TRBV18 ASSPQGVGNTIY
TRBV5-1 ASDFDNEQF
TRBV28 ASRLDGRASGANVLT
TRBV7-9 ASSFDREFSYNEQF
TRBV7-2 ASSLVGGDTYGYT
TRBV7-6 ASSRGLQYEQY
TRBV7-8 ASSLHGAGWADTQY
TRBV28 ASSPGRVRGSGELF
TRBV6-6 ASSYSSGEFEQF
TRBV7-9 ASSLGWPLVEKLF
TRBV12-5 ASGLSQTSGYYEQY
TRBV6-5 ASSLTQATGGPQH
TRBV2 ACGRQNSYEQY
TRBV27 ASSLMQGRELTDTQY
TRBV6-5 ASKRGNQPQH
TRBV5-6 ASSLRTGSSNTEAF
TRBV7-9 ASSSGEGVTYEQY
TRBV7-3 ASSLTRDYEQY
TRBV28 ASRRDRYNTGELF
TRBV14 ASSQEYANTEAF
TRBV11-2 ASSPRSGQGVSYEQY
TRBV27 ASSPYGTGTNYGYT
TRBV18 ASSPGANTGELF
TRBV27 ASSPQGSVLPQH
TRBV7-3 ASSLLAEGDTQY
TRBV28 ASSIRSGPQH
TRBV7-9 ASSLAGQMNTEAF
TRBV28 ASRSAWLVETQY
TRBV7-3 ASSSQGAPGNTIY
TRBV6-6 ASSLTGGSGNTIY
TRBV2 ASIGARAYNEQF
TRBV18 ASSPVDRDYGYT
TRBV7-2 ASSLRDRPDRYSNQPQH
TRBV28 ASSLGGKQF
TRBV6-6 ASSTPGQGSLDEQF
TRBV11-2 ASSLMMMGGVSEKLF
TRBV9 ASSVDPSGRIPPGDEQF
TRBV5-8 ASSFSQIGYT
TRBV2 AGRLGPGSPDTQY
TRBV7-8 ASSPWDKRMRGGYT
TRBV2 ASSDGVSAVMPYEQY
TRBV19 ASTGGRPGQPQH
TRBV6-5 ASSDRVEQY
TRBV6-6 ASSYSGGSSVDTQY
TRBV5-8 ASIIAEGTSNQPQH
TRBV6-1 ASSEQTGLYQETQY
TRBV19 ASTTSRQGSYGYT
TRBV30 AWSYERGTGTQY
TRBV19 ASSIGDSQETQY